Described below is a single T cell receptor (beta chain) sequence and its context. The source of the sample is a study of shared clonotypes between healthy human individuals. Assay: immunoSEQ multiplex PCR; the TCRdb copy retains only in-frame clones and omits some. The sample has millions of clones; more than 80% are singletons. This sequence originates from a man aged 18 to 30 in good health. Sequencing was performed on naive CD4+ T cells sorted from blood. Subset of the sample: CD45RA+ positively selected.

The CDR3 sequence: CASSLGPRTRDFGNTIYF. DNA of the CDR3: TGTGCCAGCAGCTTAGGACCCCGGACTCGGGACTTCGGAAACACCATATATTTT. This chain joins TRBV7-2 and TRBJ1-3; possibly TRBD1 for D (5 bases). CDR3 length: 18 residues. Germline CDR1 and CDR2: SGHTA and FQGNSA. V shed 1 base and J shed 4 bases, with 20 bases lying between them.